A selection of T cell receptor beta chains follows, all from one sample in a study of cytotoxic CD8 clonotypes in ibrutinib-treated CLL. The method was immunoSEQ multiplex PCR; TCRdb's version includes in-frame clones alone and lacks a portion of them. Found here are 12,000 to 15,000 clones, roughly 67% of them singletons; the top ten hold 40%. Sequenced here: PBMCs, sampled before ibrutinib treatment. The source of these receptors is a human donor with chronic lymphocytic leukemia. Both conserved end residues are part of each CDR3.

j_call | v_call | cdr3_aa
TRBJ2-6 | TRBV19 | CASLGRGSGANVLTF
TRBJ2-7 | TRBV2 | CAGSGLELYEQYF
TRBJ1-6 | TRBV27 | CASSRDLLSSYNSPLHF
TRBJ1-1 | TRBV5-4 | CASSLRGDTEAFF
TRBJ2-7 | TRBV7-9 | CASSGPVAGTYEQYF
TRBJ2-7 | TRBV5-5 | CASSLLQGFFEQYF
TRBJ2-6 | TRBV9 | CASSVQGGANVLTF
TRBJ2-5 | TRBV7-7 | CASSPRRTSGAAETQYF
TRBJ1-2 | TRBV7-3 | CASSETRDRDYGYTF
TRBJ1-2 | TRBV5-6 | CASSQQDGRRANGYTF
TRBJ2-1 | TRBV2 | CASSGGSGGLDEQFF
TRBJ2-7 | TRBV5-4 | CASTSGDRAYEQYF
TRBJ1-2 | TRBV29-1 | CSVGQGAKGYTF
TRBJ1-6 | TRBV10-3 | CAISVGGNSPLHF
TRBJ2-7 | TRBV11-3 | CASSYPVRGLRDEQYF
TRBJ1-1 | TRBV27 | CASRASPDRMNTEAFF
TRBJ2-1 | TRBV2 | CASSESDRQFF
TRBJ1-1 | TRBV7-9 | CASSLAREVTEAFF
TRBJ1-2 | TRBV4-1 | CASSRTGGDNYGYTF
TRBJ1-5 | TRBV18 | CASSPNAAGMNQPQHF
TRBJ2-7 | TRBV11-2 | CASSQQVIAGTYEQYF
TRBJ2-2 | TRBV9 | CASSSTELGSPGELFF
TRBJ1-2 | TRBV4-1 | CASSRGQTGEYGYTF
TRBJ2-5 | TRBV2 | CASSETGTKETQYF
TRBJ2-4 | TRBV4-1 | CASSQDGTSGVGDIQYF
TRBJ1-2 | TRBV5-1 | CASSLAGDYGYTF
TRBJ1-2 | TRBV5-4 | CASSGGGTGSVYYGYTF
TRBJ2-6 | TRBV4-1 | CASSQFSPGQGAYGANVLTF
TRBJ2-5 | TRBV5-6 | CANSPRLAGGQETQYF
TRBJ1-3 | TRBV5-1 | CASAQEGGNTIYF
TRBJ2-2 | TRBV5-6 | CASSLGAAGFTGELFF